Presented here are 14 T cell receptor beta chains from one specimen sequenced in a study of neurological immune-mediated disorders. Using its own MiXCR run on the 5' RACE reads, TCRdb lists one record per CDR3 protein. Here the sample spans about 39,000 distinct CDR3 sequences, 6.5% to 7.5% being singletons. Sequenced sample: CD4+ T cells from blood. The receptors come from a man in his fifties or sixties in good health.

This clonotype appeared many times. V usage is TRBV5-6 and J usage is TRBJ2-7; a possible D gene is TRBD2 (6 bases). This CDR3 comprises 14 residues. Germline CDR1 and CDR2: SGHDT and YYEEEE. Trimming cost V 0 bases and J 2 bases, with 9 bases left between them. The CDR3 DNA is TGTGCCAGCAGCTTGGACGCTAGCGCCTACGAGCAGTACTTC. The encoded protein is CASSLDASAYEQYF.

This clonotype was recorded at least ten times. This sequence joins TRBV7-2 and TRBJ2-2; possibly TRBD2 for D (7 bases). The germline V gene encodes CDR1 SGHTA and CDR2 FQGNSA. The V gene lost 3 bases and the J gene lost 3 bases, with 14 bases spanning the gap. The CDR3 has 16 residues. CDR3 sequence reads: CASSLVAGAYTGELFF. The DNA for the CDR3 is TGTGCCAGCAGCTTGGTTGCGGGGGCGTACACCGGGGAGCTGTTTTTT. The full variable domain, in which reference TRBV7-2 and TRBJ2-2 provide the parts outside the CDR3, is GAGVSQSPSNKVTEKGKDVELRCDPISGHTALYWYRQSLGQGLEFLIYFQGNSAPDKSGLPSDRFSAERTGGSVSTLTIQRTQQEDSAVYLCASSLVAGAYTGELFFGEGSRLTVL.

The sample holds a few counts of this clonotype. The chain joins TRBV7-9 to TRBJ1-6; the D gene is possibly TRBD1 (5 bases). V lost 4 bases to trimming and J lost 9 bases, with 10 bases between them. The CDR3 length is 13 residues. Germline lookup yields CDR1 SEHNR and CDR2 FQNEAQ (reference sequence). The DNA for the CDR3 is TGTGCCAGCAGCTACGGGGACCTTTCACCCCTCCACTTT. Protein sequence: CASSYGDLSPLHF.

The chain combines TRBV7-6 with TRBJ2-1; D gene uncertain. The CDR3 is 17 amino acids. Trimming removed 1 base at V and 0 bases at J, with 13 bases between. CDR1 SGHVS and CDR2 FNYEAQ come from the germline V gene. The CDR3 DNA reads as TGTGCCAGCAGCTTAGGGGCCTTGCGGAGCTCCTACAATGAGCAGTTCTTC. Encoded protein: CASSLGALRSSYNEQFF.

This clonotype was recorded at least ten times. V gene TRBV7-2 combines with J gene TRBJ2-1; 9 nucleotides align to TRBD1. Germline V gene sequence: CDR1 SGHTA, CDR2 FQGNSA. CDR3 length: 13 amino acids. Trimming cost V 6 bases and J 8 bases; bases outside gene matches: 5. The chain's CDR3 is CASSRTGVHEQFF. CDR3 nucleotide sequence: TGTGCCAGCAGTAGGACAGGGGTGCATGAGCAGTTCTTC. Filled out from reference TRBV7-2 and TRBJ2-1, the complete variable domain reads GAGVSQSPSNKVTEKGKDVELRCDPISGHTALYWYRQSLGQGLEFLIYFQGNSAPDKSGLPSDRFSAERTGGSVSTLTIQRTQQEDSAVYLCASSRTGVHEQFFGPGTRLTVL.

This clonotype occurred many times. The genes are TRBV7-9 and TRBJ2-7; maybe TRBD2 (5 bases). The germline V gene has CDR1 SEHNR and CDR2 FQNEAQ (reference sequence). Trimming left V 5 bases short and J 6 bases short, with 14 bases between. The CDR3 is 13 residues long. The CDR3 is CASSRTDEGEQYF. CDR3 sequence (DNA): TGTGCCAGCAGCCGGACCGATGAGGGCGAGCAGTACTTC.

This clonotype has more than one count but fewer than ten. The chain has TRBV4-3 and TRBJ1-1; maybe TRBD1 (6 bases). Trimming cost V 0 bases and J 2 bases, with 10 bases left between them. CDR1 LGHNA and CDR2 YSLEER come from the germline V gene. The CDR3 is made up of 15 amino acids. The CDR3 loop is CASSQDFRGNTEAFF. The CDR3 DNA sequence: TGCGCCAGCAGCCAAGATTTCAGGGGTAACACTGAAGCTTTCTTT.

This clonotype was recorded a few times. This chain joins TRBV28 and TRBJ2-2, with 9 bases lining up with TRBD1. The trim removed 6 bases at V and 6 bases at J, leaving 11 bases unmatched. Germline V gene data show CDR1 as MDHEN and CDR2 as SYDVKM. The CDR3 has 16 residues. CDR3 nucleotides: TGTGCCAGCAGCCCAGTAGGACAGGGGAGCGCCGGGGAGCTGTTTTTT. Residues: CASSPVGQGSAGELFF.

Many counts were recorded for this clonotype. The V gene is TRBV20-1, the J gene TRBJ2-4, with a tentative D call TRBD2 (6 bases). Per the germline V gene, CDR1 is DFQATT and CDR2 is SNEGSKA (reference sequence). The CDR3 length is 17 residues. V was cut by 3 bases and J by 0 bases, with 18 bases left in between. CDR3 nucleotide sequence: TGCAGTGCTAGGGGAAACGGAGGGGTCTTAGCCAAAAACATTCAGTACTTC. Residues: CSARGNGGVLAKNIQYF.

This clonotype has ten or more counts. The chain couples TRBV20-1 to TRBJ2-5, with 11 bases aligning to TRBD2. After removal of 1 base from V and 1 base from J, the junction contained 2 bases not matched to a gene. Per the germline V gene, CDR1 is DFQATT and CDR2 is SNEGSKA (reference sequence). The CDR3 totals 15 residues. The CDR3 sequence is CSARASGRFQETQYF. CDR3 DNA sequence: TGCAGTGCTAGAGCTAGCGGGAGGTTCCAAGAGACCCAGTACTTC.

This clonotype occurred many times. This chain connects TRBV20-1 to TRBJ1-2; D not resolved. With 0 bases removed from V and 6 bases from J, the gap between germline ends came to 8 bases. The germline CDR1 and CDR2 sequences are DFQATT and SNEGSKA (reference sequence). The CDR3 covers 12 residues. CDR3 residues: CSARDPGHGYTF. CDR3 nucleotide sequence: TGCAGTGCTAGAGATCCCGGGCATGGCTACACCTTC.

The sample holds many counts of this clonotype. V and J are TRBV6-2 or TRBV6-3 and TRBJ1-1; perhaps TRBD1 as D (6 bases). The CDR3 spans 12 residues. CDR1 and CDR2 (germline): MNHEY, SVGEGT. V shed 4 bases and J shed 6 bases, with 9 bases lying between them. CDR3 nucleotides: TGTGCCAGCAGTTTACAGGGCCCTGAAGCTTTCTTT. Its protein product is CASSLQGPEAFF.

This clonotype was counted at least ten times. The J gene is TRBJ1-1, the V gene TRBV18; D perhaps matches TRBD1 (5 bases). CDR1 is KGHSH, CDR2 LQKENI, per germline. Trimming stripped 2 bases from V and 4 bases from J, with 20 bases between. The CDR3 is made up of 17 amino acids. The CDR3 region has the DNA TGTGCCAGCTCACCATCCCCCCCGAGGTGGGGCCGCACTGAAGCTTTCTTT. Amino acid sequence: CASSPSPPRWGRTEAFF.

This clonotype occurred many times. The J gene is TRBJ2-4, the V gene TRBV12-3 or TRBV12-4; D is ambiguous. This CDR3 contains 14 residues. Between the trimmed V and J ends, which lost 7 bases and 0 bases, there was a span of 10 bases. The CDR3 reads CASTNLLAKNIQYF. CDR3 sequence (DNA): TGTGCCAGCACCAACCTTCTAGCCAAAAACATTCAGTACTTC.